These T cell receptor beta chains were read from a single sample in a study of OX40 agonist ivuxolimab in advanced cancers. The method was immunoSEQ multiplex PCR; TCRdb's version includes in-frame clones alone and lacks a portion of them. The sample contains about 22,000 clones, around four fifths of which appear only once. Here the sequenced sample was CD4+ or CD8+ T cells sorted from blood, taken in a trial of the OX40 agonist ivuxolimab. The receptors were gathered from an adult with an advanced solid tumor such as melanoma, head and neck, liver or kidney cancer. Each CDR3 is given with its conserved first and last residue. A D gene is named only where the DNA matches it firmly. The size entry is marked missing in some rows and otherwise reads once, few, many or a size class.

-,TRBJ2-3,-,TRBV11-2,CASSLGWADSTDTQYF,TGTGCCAGCAGCTTAGGGTGGGCCGATAGCACAGATACGCAGTATTTT
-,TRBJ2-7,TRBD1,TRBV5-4,CASSPWGQGINEQYF,TGTGCCAGCAGCCCATGGGGACAGGGGATCAACGAGCAGTACTTC
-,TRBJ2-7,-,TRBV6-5,CASSYSPSGTAQYF,TGTGCCAGCAGTTACTCCCCCTCGGGGACGGCGCAGTACTTC
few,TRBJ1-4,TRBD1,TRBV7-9,CASSTWTGPATNEKLFF,TGTGCCAGCAGCACCTGGACAGGCCCTGCAACTAATGAAAAACTGTTTTTT
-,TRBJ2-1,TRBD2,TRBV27,CASSLSWTSGRSSYNEQFF,TGTGCCAGCAGTTTATCGTGGACTAGCGGGAGGAGCTCCTACAATGAGCAGTTCTTC
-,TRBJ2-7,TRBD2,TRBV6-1,CASSEGLALYEQYF,TGTGCCAGCAGTGAAGGACTAGCGCTCTACGAGCAGTACTTC
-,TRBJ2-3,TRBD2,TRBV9,CASSVASGDTQYF,TGTGCCAGCAGCGTAGCTAGCGGAGATACGCAGTATTTT
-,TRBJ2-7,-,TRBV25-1,CASSEGHREQYF,TGTGCCAGCAGTGAGGGGCATCGGGAGCAGTACTTC
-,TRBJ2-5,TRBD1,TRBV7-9,CASHSTGKQETQYF,TGTGCCAGCCATTCGACAGGGAAGCAAGAGACCCAGTACTTC
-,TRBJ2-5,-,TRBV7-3,CASSLTWGEKETQYF,TGTGCCAGCAGCTTAACGTGGGGGGAGAAAGAGACCCAGTACTTC
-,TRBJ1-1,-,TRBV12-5,CASGPGGRTEAFF,TGTGCTAGTGGTCCTGGGGGGCGCACTGAAGCTTTCTTT
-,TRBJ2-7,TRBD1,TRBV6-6,CASRRTGEGGEQYF,TGTGCCAGCAGGAGGACAGGGGAGGGTGGAGAGCAGTACTTC
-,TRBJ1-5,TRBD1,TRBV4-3,CASSQRTGNQPQHF,TGCGCCAGCAGCCAAAGGACAGGAAATCAGCCCCAGCATTTT
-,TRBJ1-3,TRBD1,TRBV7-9,CASSPDRAGDTIYF,TGTGCCAGCAGCCCCGACAGGGCAGGAGACACCATATATTTT
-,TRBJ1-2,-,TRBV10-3,CAIRTLYGYTF,TGTGCCATACGGACCCTCTATGGCTACACCTTC
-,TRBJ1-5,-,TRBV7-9,CASSLDTSNQPQHF,TGTGCCAGCAGCTTAGACACTAGCAATCAGCCCCAGCATTTT
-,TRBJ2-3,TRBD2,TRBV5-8,CASSLGGLVVTDTQYF,TGTGCCAGCAGCTTGGGGGGACTAGTCGTAACAGATACGCAGTATTTT
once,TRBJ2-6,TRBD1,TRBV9,CASSPGGSGANVLTF,TGTGCCAGCAGCCCAGGGGGTTCTGGGGCCAACGTCCTGACTTTC
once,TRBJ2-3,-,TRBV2,CASSATLLAHRTDTQYF,TGTGCCAGCAGTGCCACGTTACTAGCCCATCGCACAGATACGCAGTATTTT